This T cell receptor beta chain was captured by sequencing in a study of control samples from healthy donors and cancer patients. The CDR3 extends over 16 amino acids. CDR1 is SGHDN, CDR2 FVKESK, per germline. Trimming removed 3 bases from V and 7 bases from J; junction bases left unmatched: 11. The assay was immunoSEQ multiplex PCR, and TCRdb's table has in-frame clones only and misses some. The sample has 95,000 to 100,000 clones; roughly 90% are singletons. Sequencing was done on a sample of blood. The receptor was derived from a man younger than 40 in good health. The V call is TRBV14, the J call TRBJ2-7; 11 nucleotides match TRBD2. The CDR3 bases are TGTGCCAGCAGCCAGCCCACTAGCGGGGGCCCGTGGGAGCAGTACTTC. Translated, it gives CASSQPTSGGPWEQYF. Combining the CDR3 with reference TRBV14 and TRBJ2-7 gives the whole variable domain EAGVTQFPSHSVIEKGQTVTLRCDPISGHDNLYWYRRVMGKEIKFLLHFVKESKQDESGMPNNRFLAERTGGTYSTLKVQPAELEDSGVYFCASSQPTSGGPWEQYFGPGTRLTVT.